Below are 5 T cell receptor beta chains sequenced from a single sample in a study of OX40 agonist ivuxolimab in advanced cancers. TCRdb's copy holds only in-frame clones and misses some; the assay was immunoSEQ multiplex PCR. The sample has about 58,000 clones; 65% to 85% are singletons. The input for sequencing was CD4+ or CD8+ T cells sorted from blood, taken in a trial of the OX40 agonist ivuxolimab. The receptor source for this set is an adult with an advanced solid tumor such as melanoma, head and neck, liver or kidney cancer.

This chain joins TRBV11-3 and TRBJ2-2, with D tentatively TRBD2 (5 bases). Trimming pared 2 bases from V and 1 base from J, leaving 11 bases between. The CDR3 contains 16 residues. From germline, CDR1 is SGHNT and CDR2 YENEEA. CDR3 amino acids: CASSLIANKNTGELFF. CDR3 in DNA: TGTGCCAGCAGCTTAATAGCGAATAAGAACACCGGGGAGCTGTTTTTT.

The gene calls are TRBV19 and TRBJ1-2; D might be TRBD1 (6 bases). Germline values: CDR1 LNHDA, CDR2 SQIVND (reference sequence). V lost 6 bases, J lost 10 bases, and 18 bases lay in between. The CDR3 covers 13 residues. The CDR3 DNA follows: TGTGCCAGTAGAGATCCAGGGGTTTTAATCTACACCTTC. This encodes CASRDPGVLIYTF.

The genes are TRBV18 and TRBJ1-6, with a possible D match to TRBD1 (5 bases). The germline gives CDR1 KGHSH, CDR2 LQKENI. V lost 3 bases, J lost 9 bases, and 18 bases lay in between. This CDR3 spans 16 amino acids. DNA for the CDR3: TGTGCCAGCTCACCTTCGGCCCCTGGGAGGGGTTCACCCCTCCACTTT. Translating gives CASSPSAPGRGSPLHF.

The chain employs TRBV11-2 and TRBJ2-7, with a possible D match to TRBD2 (6 bases). The CDR3 loop spans 13 amino acids. The germline gives CDR1 SGHAT, CDR2 FQNNGV. Trimming pared 2 bases from V and 6 bases from J, leaving 11 bases between. CDR3 bases: TGTGCCAGCAGCTTATTCGGAGCGGGCGAGCAGTACTTC. It encodes CASSLFGAGEQYF.

The chain links TRBV7-9 to TRBJ2-1, with 7 bases aligning to TRBD1. CDR1 is SEHNR, CDR2 FQNEAQ, per germline (reference sequence). This CDR3 spans 14 amino acids. Unmatched junction bases numbered 8, after V lost 6 bases and J lost 6 bases. Written as DNA, the CDR3 is TGTGCCAGCAGAAATGACAGGGAATCCAATGAGCAGTTCTTC. Protein sequence: CASRNDRESNEQFF.